Listed below are T cell receptor beta chains from one sample, sequenced in a study of shared clonotypes between healthy human individuals. Profiling relied on immunoSEQ multiplex PCR, and the TCRdb table lists in-frame clones only, not all of them. The profile covers hundreds of thousands of clones, with about 90% appearing a single time and approximately 22% taken by the ten largest. Input material: naive CD8+ T cells sorted from blood. These receptors came from a man aged 25-45 years in good health. The CDR3 runs from the conserved cysteine through the conserved F or W. A D gene is named only where the DNA matches it firmly. A clone size is listed for some rows: how often the clone was seen (once, few, many), or a class if it is expanded.

>NA|TRBJ2-6|16|TRBV10-3|NA
CAISESGITGANVLTF
TGTGCCATCAGTGAGTCCGGCATTACTGGGGCCAACGTCCTGACTTTC
>NA|TRBJ2-7|14|TRBV2|NA
CASSFIAEPYEQYF
TGTGCCAGCAGTTTTATAGCGGAACCCTACGAGCAGTACTTC
>TRBD1|TRBJ2-1|13|TRBV4-1|once
CASSQQQGYEQFF
TGCGCCAGCAGCCAACAACAGGGGTATGAGCAGTTCTTC
>NA|TRBJ1-3|18|TRBV29-1|NA
CSVSGTDKREGSGNTIYF
TGCAGCGTGTCCGGGACTGACAAACGAGAGGGCTCTGGAAACACCATATATTTT
>NA|TRBJ2-2|14|TRBV29-1|NA
CSVEGLDNTGELFF
TGCAGCGTTGAAGGACTAGATAACACCGGGGAGCTGTTTTTT
>TRBD1|TRBJ1-1|16|TRBV27|NA
CASSLQGAEVYTEAFF
TGTGCCAGCAGTCTGCAGGGGGCGGAGGTTTACACTGAAGCTTTCTTT
>NA|TRBJ2-5|13|TRBV27|NA
CASSSYSQETQYF
TGTGCCAGCAGTTCGTACTCCCAAGAGACCCAGTACTTC
>NA|TRBJ2-5|15|TRBV28|many
CASSLRSITGETQYF
TGTGCCAGCAGTTTACGATCGATCACGGGGGAGACCCAGTACTTC
>TRBD2|TRBJ2-7|18|TRBV6-1|NA
CASSAYGLLAGNSYEQYF
TGTGCCAGCAGTGCCTACGGATTGCTAGCGGGAAACTCCTACGAGCAGTACTTC
>NA|TRBJ2-7|15|TRBV7-9|NA
CASSSGLKGGYEQYF
TGTGCCAGCAGCTCCGGACTCAAGGGGGGCTACGAGCAGTACTTC
>NA|TRBJ2-1|12|TRBV5-6|NA
CASSLAVNEQFF
TGTGCCAGCAGCTTGGCGGTGAATGAGCAGTTCTTC
>NA|TRBJ1-4|17|TRBV27|NA
CASSFLRAFATNEKLFF
TGTGCCAGCAGTTTTTTAAGGGCGTTTGCAACTAATGAAAAACTGTTTTTT
>NA|TRBJ2-7|15|TRBV27|once
CASSSAGMSSYEQYF
TGTGCCAGCAGTTCCGCAGGGATGAGCTCCTACGAGCAGTACTTC
>NA|TRBJ2-2|14|TRBV9|NA
CASSEGRNTGELFF
TGTGCCAGCAGCGAGGGCCGGAACACCGGGGAGCTGTTTTTT
>TRBD1|TRBJ2-7|14|TRBV2|few
CASLTGTGDYEQYF
TGTGCCAGTCTCACCGGGACAGGCGACTACGAGCAGTACTTC
>NA|TRBJ2-6|14|TRBV7-9|NA
CASRSGSGANVLTF
TGTGCCAGCAGGTCAGGTTCTGGGGCCAACGTCCTGACTTTC
>TRBD2|TRBJ2-7|17|TRBV28|NA
CASSSADLTSGSYEQYF
TGTGCCAGCAGTTCCGCAGATTTGACTAGCGGGAGTTACGAGCAGTACTTC
>NA|TRBJ1-5|14|TRBV7-9|NA
CASSLGAVNQPQHF
TGTGCCAGCAGCTTGGGGGCAGTAAATCAGCCCCAGCATTTT
>NA|TRBJ2-1|12|TRBV5-1|NA
CASSVPRGEQFF
TGCGCCAGCAGCGTTCCTAGGGGTGAGCAGTTCTTC
>NA|TRBJ2-5|12|TRBV7-9|NA
CASSLTEETQYF
TGTGCCAGCAGCTTAACCGAAGAGACCCAGTACTTC
>NA|TRBJ2-1|15|TRBV9|NA
CASSGGTGSYNEQFF
TGTGCCAGCAGCGGCGGGACTGGCTCCTACAATGAGCAGTTCTTC
>NA|TRBJ2-3|14|TRBV9|NA
CASSVMGAADTQYF
TGTGCCAGCAGCGTAATGGGGGCGGCAGATACGCAGTATTTT
>TRBD2|TRBJ2-1|15|TRBV5-4|NA
CASSAPGTNYNEQFF
TGTGCCAGCAGCGCCCCCGGGACTAACTACAATGAGCAGTTCTTC
>TRBD2|TRBJ2-1|14|TRBV11-2|NA
CASSQTELANEQFF
TGTGCCAGCTCCCAGACGGAACTAGCGAACGAGCAGTTCTTC
>NA|TRBJ1-5|16|TRBV6-1|NA
CASSEGLTGPGQPQHF
TGTGCCAGCAGTGAAGGCCTGACAGGTCCAGGTCAGCCCCAGCATTTT